The 25 T cell receptor beta chains below were found in one sample sequenced in a study of shared clonotypes between healthy human individuals (dated by TCRdb to 2020 to 2022). Libraries came from the immunoSEQ multiplex PCR assay. TCRdb took this table from immuneACCESS and kept in-frame rearrangements with V and J called. Such tables lack part of the clones; where checked against another copy, unresolved V genes explain under half of the gap, and the rest is unexplained. The sample contains millions of clones, approximately 94% of them found a single time. The top ten clonotypes cover more than 0.12% of the sample. Sequenced sample: naive CD4+ T cells sorted from blood. This sample's cell subset or site label indicates: CD45RA+ positively selected. The receptors here all came from a man aged 18 to 35 in good health.

The rearrangement joins TRBV7-2 to TRBJ2-1; possibly TRBD2 for D (6 bases). V shed 3 bases and J shed 8 bases, with 14 bases lying between them. Germline V gene sequence: CDR1 SGHTA, CDR2 FQGNSA. This CDR3 region has 14 residues. CDR3 DNA: TGTGCCAGCAGCTTGTGGGAGGCGGGTTATGAGCAGTTCTTC. Translation gives CASSLWEAGYEQFF. The entire variable domain, with the rest obtained from reference TRBV7-2 and TRBJ2-1, is as follows: GAGVSQSPSNKVTEKGKDVELRCDPISGHTALYWYRQSLGQGLEFLIYFQGNSAPDKSGLPSDRFSAERTGGSVSTLTIQRTQQEDSAVYLCASSLWEAGYEQFFGPGTRLTVL.

This clone appeared once. Other DNA sequences of this sample code for an identical CDR3. The genes are TRBV30 and TRBJ2-7; tentatively, D is TRBD2 (6 bases). Germline V CDR1 and CDR2: GTSNPN, SVGIG (reference sequence). The length of the CDR3 is 11 residues. The ends were cut back, 2 bases at V and 5 bases at J, with 7 bases in the middle. CDR3 sequence: CAWSRRDEQYF. CDR3 DNA: TGTGCCTGGAGTAGGAGGGACGAGCAGTACTTC.

The chain is built from TRBV7-9 and TRBJ2-1; 11 bases match TRBD2. The CDR3 sequence is 15 residues long. The J segment lost 3 bases and the V segment lost 5 bases, leaving 3 bases of the junction unmatched. Germline assignment: CDR1 SEHNR and CDR2 FQNEAQ (reference sequence). CDR3 loop: CASSASGRHYNEQFF. The CDR3 bases are TGTGCCAGCAGCGCTAGCGGGAGGCACTACAATGAGCAGTTCTTC.

J is TRBJ1-3 and V is TRBV28; D not certain. Germline V CDR1 and CDR2: MDHEN, SYDVKM. V was cut by 2 bases and J by 3 bases, with 17 bases left in between. This CDR3 contains 17 residues. In nucleotides, the CDR3 is TGTGCCAGCAGTTTACCAGCGATTAACTCGGGTGGAAACACCATATATTTT. Translating it yields CASSLPAINSGGNTIYF.

This rearrangement joins TRBV7-9 to TRBJ2-7, with a tentative D call TRBD1 (6 bases). Trimming removed 1 base at V and 9 bases at J, with 16 bases between. Germline-derived CDR1 and CDR2 are SEHNR and FQNEAQ (reference sequence). CDR3 length equals 14 residues. The CDR3 nucleotides are TGTGCCAGCAGCTTAGGAGGGGGACCCCCACGGCAGTACTTC. Protein product: CASSLGGGPPRQYF.

The rearrangement joins TRBV10-3 to TRBJ2-5; the match to TRBD1 covers 9 bases. The ends lost 5 bases at V and 5 bases at J; junction bases unmatched: 6. Germline V CDR1 and CDR2: ENHRY, SYGVKD. The CDR3 is 14 amino acids. The CDR3 sequence: CAISPGQGVETQYF. The CDR3 DNA reads TGTGCCATCAGTCCGGGACAGGGTGTCGAGACCCAGTACTTC.

This chain connects TRBV5-1 to TRBJ2-7, with 8 bases lining up with TRBD1. Germline values: CDR1 SGHRS, CDR2 YFSETQ. After removal of 0 bases from V and 5 bases from J, the junction contained 10 bases not matched to a gene. The CDR3 sequence is 16 residues long. This CDR3 is CASSLAPAGGLNEQYF. Written as DNA, the CDR3 is TGCGCCAGCAGCTTGGCTCCGGCAGGGGGCTTAAACGAGCAGTACTTC.

Details on this clone: The same CDR3 can be traced to other DNA sequences in this sample. The rearrangement joins TRBV7-2 to TRBJ2-1; TRBD2 matches 11 bases. The CDR3 is made up of 15 amino acids. The V gene end was trimmed by 1 base and the J gene end by 6 bases; junction bases not matched to a gene: 2. Germline assignment: CDR1 SGHTA and CDR2 FQGNSA. The CDR3, as DNA: TGTGCCAGCAGCTTAGAGCTAGCGGGAGGCAATGAGCAGTTCTTC. Its protein product is CASSLELAGGNEQFF.

The chain links TRBV6-6 to TRBJ1-3; 10 bases align to TRBD1. Losses at the gene ends were 4 bases for V and 4 bases for J; bases not matched to a gene: 4. The length of the CDR3 is 15 residues. Germline CDR1 is MNHNY and CDR2 is SVGAGI (reference sequence). The CDR3 reads CASSSEGQGGNTIYF. CDR3 sequence (DNA): TGTGCCAGCAGTTCTGAGGGACAGGGGGGAAACACCATATATTTT.

The CDR3: CASSSLMGEKLFF. The CDR3 DNA reads TGTGCCAGCAGTTCCCTAATGGGAGAAAAACTGTTTTTT. The rearrangement links TRBV6-5 to TRBJ1-4; D is undetermined. The CDR3 has 13 residues. CDR1 MNHEY and CDR2 SVGAGI come from the germline V gene. Trimming cost V 4 bases and J 8 bases, with 11 bases left between them.

The chain is built from TRBV19 and TRBJ1-2, with 7 bases aligning to TRBD1. This CDR3 is built from 17 residues. The V segment lost 5 bases and the J segment 5 bases; nucleotides outside the gene matches: 17. The V gene's germline CDR1 is LNHDA and CDR2 SQIVND (reference sequence). The CDR3 coding sequence is TGTGCCAGTAGTCATTACGGTATTGAGACAGGGATGTATGGCTACACCTTC. Protein product: CASSHYGIETGMYGYTF.

A few counts support this clone. The chain joins TRBV7-8 to TRBJ2-1, with D maybe TRBD1 (5 bases). Deletions cut 5 bases from V and 8 bases from J, with 19 bases between. Germline CDR1 reads SGHVS; CDR2 reads FQNEAQ. The CDR3 loop spans 15 amino acids. The CDR3 sequence is CASSPRQYQGDEQFF. CDR3 sequence (DNA): TGTGCCAGCAGCCCAAGACAGTATCAAGGGGATGAGCAGTTCTTC.

The rearrangement links TRBV6-5 to TRBJ2-7, with 10 bases aligning to TRBD2. Trimming removed 4 bases from V and 3 bases from J; junction bases left unmatched: 6. In germline, CDR1 is MNHEY, CDR2 SVGAGI. This CDR3 spans 15 amino acids. DNA of the CDR3: TGTGCCAGCAGTTCCGGCCTAGCGGGGGACTACGAGCAGTACTTC. Translated, it gives CASSSGLAGDYEQYF.

The chain employs TRBV9 and TRBJ2-5; D is unresolved. CDR1 and CDR2 from the germline V gene are SGDLS and YYNGEE. V shed 0 bases and J shed 1 base, with 10 bases lying between them. This CDR3 is 15 amino acids long. CDR3 nucleotides: TGTGCCAGCAGCGTAGGTGACTGGCCCCAAGAGACCCAGTACTTC. Translated: CASSVGDWPQETQYF. Full variable domain (outside the CDR3, taken from reference TRBV9 and TRBJ2-5): DSGVTQTPKHLITATGQRVTLRCSPRSGDLSVYWYQQSLDQGLQFLIQYYNGEERAKGNILERFSAQQFPDLHSELNLSSLELGDSALYFCASSVGDWPQETQYFGPGTRLLVL.

On this clone: Different DNA sequences within this sample yield the same CDR3. The chain combines TRBV29-1 with TRBJ2-7; D remains ambiguous. The germline CDR1 and CDR2 sequences are SQVTM and ANQGSEA. The CDR3 loop spans 12 amino acids. The germline V and J ends were trimmed by 5 bases and 3 bases, with 11 bases remaining between them. In nucleotides, the CDR3 is TGCAGCGTTACCTCCGGGCTCTACGAGCAGTACTTC. Translated: CSVTSGLYEQYF.

Worth noting for this clone: In the same sample, other DNA sequences code for this CDR3. The V gene is TRBV2, the J gene TRBJ2-5; 9 bases align to TRBD1. The V and J ends lost 6 bases and 3 bases, in that order; junction bases with no gene match: 2. Germline assignment: CDR1 SNHLY and CDR2 FYNNEI. This CDR3 comprises 13 residues. The CDR3 region has the DNA TGTGCCAGCAGAAGGACAGGGGAAGAGACCCAGTACTTC. Translation: CASRRTGEETQYF. Combining the CDR3 with reference TRBV2 and TRBJ2-5 gives the whole variable domain EPEVTQTPSHQVTQMGQEVILRCVPISNHLYFYWYRQILGQKVEFLVSFYNNEISEKSEIFDDQFSVERPDGSNFTLKIRSTKLEDSAMYFCASRRTGEETQYFGPGTRLLVL.

A note on this clone: Other DNA sequences from this sample encode an identical CDR3 as well. V usage is TRBV5-1 and J usage is TRBJ1-1; D unresolved. Trimming shortened V by 0 bases and J by 4 bases, and 7 bases separated the two germline ends. The CDR3 has 13 residues. The germline V gene encodes CDR1 SGHRS and CDR2 YFSETQ. The CDR3 DNA follows: TGCGCCAGCAGCTTGGGGGAAGTCACTGAAGCTTTCTTT. Translation: CASSLGEVTEAFF.

V gene TRBV6-6 combines with J gene TRBJ1-6; D may be TRBD1 (6 bases). CDR1 and CDR2 (germline): MNHNY, SVGAGI (reference sequence). Trimming cost V 3 bases and J 11 bases, with 14 bases left between them. This CDR3 comprises 14 residues. CDR3 sequence (DNA): TGTGCCAGCAGTTATCCGGCAGGGGCACCACCCCTCCACTTT. It yields the protein CASSYPAGAPPLHF.

The chain recombines TRBV18 with TRBJ1-1; 9 nucleotides match TRBD1. V was clipped by 0 bases and J by 3 bases; unmatched bases: 8. Germline CDR1 is KGHSH and CDR2 is LQKENI. This CDR3 has 17 amino acids. The DNA of the CDR3 is TGTGCCAGCTCACCACCGATCGGGACAGGGAAAGACACTGAAGCTTTCTTT. Protein sequence: CASSPPIGTGKDTEAFF.

The chain employs TRBV13 and TRBJ2-7; 12 positions agree with TRBD1. The CDR3 is 17 residues long. Germline CDR1 and CDR2: PRHDT and FYEKMQ (reference sequence). V shed 5 bases, J shed 3 bases, and the junction held 11 bases outside the gene matches. CDR3 coding DNA: TGTGCCAGCAGCCCGGGGGACAGGGGGCCTCCTTTCTACGAGCAGTACTTC. It encodes CASSPGDRGPPFYEQYF.

This chain connects TRBV4-2 to TRBJ1-6; 8 bases are shared with TRBD1. Germline V gene data show CDR1 as LGHNA and CDR2 as YNFKEQ. The V and J ends lost 0 bases and 10 bases, in that order; junction bases with no gene match: 8. CDR3 length: 16 residues. This chain's CDR3 is CASSQDWNRGASPLHF. As DNA, the CDR3 is TGTGCCAGCAGCCAAGATTGGAACAGGGGGGCCTCACCCCTCCACTTT.

The rearrangement links TRBV5-6 to TRBJ2-2; D gene unclear. CDR1 is SGHDT and CDR2 is YYEEEE in the germline V gene. CDR3 size: 12 residues. Trimming shortened V by 0 bases and J by 6 bases, and 3 bases separated the two germline ends. The CDR3 DNA sequence: TGTGCCAGCAGCTTGGCCTCCGGGGAGCTGTTTTTT. This gives the protein CASSLASGELFF. Using reference TRBV5-6 and TRBJ2-2 for the parts outside the CDR3, the full variable domain is DAGVTQSPTHLIKTRGQQVTLRCSPKSGHDTVSWYQQALGQGPQFIFQYYEEEERQRGNFPDRFSGHQFPNYSSELNVNALLLGDSALYLCASSLASGELFFGEGSRLTVL.

The CDR3 sequence: CASSLDRHISTDTQYF. The CDR3 DNA sequence: TGTGCCAGCAGCTTAGACAGACACATTAGCACAGATACGCAGTATTTT. The rearrangement links TRBV7-9 to TRBJ2-3; D not resolved. Between the trimmed V and J ends, which lost 1 base and 0 bases, there was a span of 11 bases. This CDR3 region has 16 residues. Germline-derived CDR1 and CDR2 are SEHNR and FQNEAQ (reference sequence).

This clone was detected only once. V usage is TRBV15 and J usage is TRBJ1-4; D gene uncertain. This CDR3 is built from 16 residues. Deletions cut 3 bases from V and 0 bases from J, with 11 bases between. The germline CDR1 and CDR2 sequences are LNHNV and YYDKDF (reference sequence). The CDR3 region has the DNA TGTGCCACCAGCAGTATGACACCCGCAACTAATGAAAAACTGTTTTTT. As protein: CATSSMTPATNEKLFF. The full variable domain, rest sourced from reference TRBV15 and TRBJ1-4, is DAMVIQNPRYQVTQFGKPVTLSCSQTLNHNVMYWYQQKSSQAPKLLFHYYDKDFNNEADTPDNFQSRRPNTSFCFLDIRSPGLGDTAMYLCATSSMTPATNEKLFFGSGTQLSVL.

This clone turned up a few times. The chain links TRBV14 to TRBJ2-2; D call uncertain. The germline V gene encodes CDR1 SGHDN and CDR2 FVKESK. The CDR3 is 13 residues long. Trimming stripped 2 bases from V and 6 bases from J, with 7 bases between. CDR3: CASSQQIAGELFF. CDR3 sequence (DNA): TGTGCCAGCAGCCAACAGATCGCCGGGGAGCTGTTTTTT.